This T cell receptor (beta chain) was obtained from a study of control samples from healthy donors and cancer patients. Only in-frame clones appear in the TCRdb table, and some are missing; sequencing was by immunoSEQ multiplex PCR. This sample carries around 190,000 clones, with roughly 2% going to the ten biggest clones. CDR1 and CDR2 from the germline V gene are SGDLS and YYNGEE. Trimming took 1 base from V and 1 from J, leaving 8 bases between them. There are 14 residues in the CDR3. The TCR sequence derives from a woman younger than 45 in good health. Sample: blood. The chain carries TRBV9 and TRBJ1-1; D remains unclear. The CDR3 region is CASSVTTENTEAFF. CDR3 nucleotides: TGTGCCAGCAGCGTAACGACGGAGAACACTGAAGCTTTCTTT.